This T cell receptor (beta chain) was profiled in a study of shared clonotypes between healthy human individuals. The ends were cut back, 10 bases at V and 3 bases at J, with 10 bases in the middle. The CDR3 contains 12 residues. Germline V gene sequence: CDR1 MNHEY, CDR2 SMNVEV (reference sequence). This clone was seen more than once but under ten times. Its antigen is undetermined. Points from the study as a whole: Of the naive CD4 clonotypes, 4% to 5% were shared across a handful of donors.

Sequencing was performed with immunoSEQ multiplex PCR; in TCRdb, only in-frame clones are kept and a portion is missing. The sample lists some 2.1 million clones, over 85% occurring once. Sequenced: naive CD4+ T cells sorted from blood. Subset specified: CD45RA+ positively selected. This chain connects TRBV27 to TRBJ1-5; D perhaps matches TRBD1 (6 bases). The receptor's source is a man aged 18-30 years in good health. CDR3 coding DNA: TGTGCCACCCGGGGGCCCAATCAGCCCCAGCATTTT. Amino acid sequence: CATRGPNQPQHF.